These 21 T cell receptor beta chains came from one sample sequenced in a study of Ad26.COV2.S vaccination and SARS-CoV-2 variants listed by TCRdb under 2021. Libraries were prepared through the immunoSEQ multiplex PCR assay. Entries here come from immuneACCESS through TCRdb and include only in-frame sequences with V and J called. Some clones fail to appear in such tables; in the studies checked, an unresolved V gene covers under half of the shortfall, and the cause of the remainder is unknown. A total of around 400,000 clones appear in this sample, around nine tenths of them only once. The ten most abundant clones make up less than 15% of the sample. Explained via the paper, the treatment or condition label denotes: about 20 received Ad26.COV2.S at low or high dose, single or two shots; several received placebo; per-sample allocation not given. For vaccine and placebo recipients, repertoires were sequenced using samples collected on day 63 after the first injection.

Sequences were derived from peripheral blood, sampled in a trial of Ad26.COV2.S vaccine versus placebo. These receptors were collected from a person aged 18 to 65 who received the Ad26.COV2.S COVID-19 vaccine or a placebo.

CDR3 loop: CASSTGLRQPQHF. The CDR3 DNA sequence: TGTGCCAGCAGCACAGGGTTGCGCCAGCCCCAGCATTTT. The V call is TRBV7-2, the J call TRBJ1-5, with a weak D call TRBD1 (6 bases). Germline V gene sequence: CDR1 SGHTA, CDR2 FQGNSA. V was clipped by 5 bases and J by 7 bases, with 12 bases between them. The CDR3 totals 13 residues.

The rearrangement joins TRBV24-1 to TRBJ2-3; 10 nucleotides align to TRBD1. Germline CDR1 is KGHDR and CDR2 is SFDVKD. V shed 4 bases, J shed 4 bases, and the junction held 16 bases outside the gene matches. The CDR3 totals 19 residues. CDR3 amino acids: CATSEHPGQGTGEPDTQYF. The DNA for the CDR3 is TGTGCCACCAGTGAGCACCCGGGACAGGGGACGGGGGAGCCAGATACGCAGTATTTT.

V usage is TRBV19 and J usage is TRBJ2-7, with D possibly matching TRBD1 (6 bases). CDR1 is LNHDA, CDR2 SQIVND, per germline (reference sequence). V lost 4 bases and J 6 bases, leaving 13 bases between the germline ends. The CDR3 totals 13 residues. The CDR3: CASSNLQGSEQYF. The CDR3 coding sequence is TGTGCCAGTAGTAATTTACAGGGTTCCGAGCAGTACTTC.

The chain is built from TRBV4-3 and TRBJ2-7, with 10 bases aligning to TRBD2. The CDR3 is 17 amino acids. Germline CDR1 is LGHNA and CDR2 is YSLEER. J gave up 2 bases and V 0 bases, and 7 bases lay outside the gene matches. The CDR3 region has the DNA TGCGCCAGCAGCCAAGATATAGGACTAGCGGAGACCTACGAGCAGTACTTC. Translated: CASSQDIGLAETYEQYF.

The rearrangement joins TRBV19 to TRBJ1-6; tentatively, D is TRBD1 (6 bases). CDR1 LNHDA and CDR2 SQIVND come from the germline V gene (reference sequence). The V end lost 7 bases, the J end lost 10 bases, and 14 bases lay between the germline ends. This CDR3 contains 13 residues. CDR3 nucleotide sequence: TGTGCCAGTAATTTGGGGGCAAGATCACCCCTCCACTTT. Its translation is CASNLGARSPLHF.

This clone was seen only once. V and J are TRBV28 and TRBJ1-2, with TRBD1 matching 10 bases. Germline-derived CDR1 and CDR2 are MDHEN and SYDVKM. With 6 bases clipped from V and 5 bases from J, the junction kept 9 bases outside the gene matches. CDR3 size: 15 residues. The CDR3 DNA reads as TGTGCCAGCAGCTCGATAGGACAGGGGGGTTATGGCTACACCTTC. Translated, it gives CASSSIGQGGYGYTF.

This chain joins TRBV7-8 and TRBJ1-3; D is unresolved. V gave up 5 bases and J gave up 2 bases, with 10 bases separating them. The germline V gene encodes CDR1 SGHVS and CDR2 FQNEAQ. The CDR3 runs to 14 residues. The CDR3 reads CASSARSTGNTIYF. The CDR3 DNA is TGTGCCAGCAGCGCCCGGTCGACTGGAAACACCATATATTTT.

J is TRBJ2-7 and V is TRBV6-2 or TRBV6-3; 10 bases map to TRBD1. With 0 bases clipped from V and 3 bases from J, the junction kept 2 bases outside the gene matches. This CDR3 spans 15 amino acids. The germline CDR1 and CDR2 sequences are MNHEY and SVGEGT. For the CDR3, the DNA is TGTGCCAGCAGTTACTCGGACAGGGGGTACTACGAGCAGTACTTC. Translated: CASSYSDRGYYEQYF.

This clone was seen at least ten times. This rearrangement joins TRBV24-1 to TRBJ2-5; TRBD2 might be the D (5 bases). V was shortened by 1 base and J by 5 bases, with 19 bases between the two germline ends. The germline CDR1 and CDR2 sequences are KGHDR and SFDVKD. The CDR3 loop spans 17 amino acids. The DNA of the CDR3 is TGTGCCACCAGTGATTTCTCGGGAAGGACGGGTGGGGAGACCCAGTACTTC. Residues: CATSDFSGRTGGETQYF.

The V call is TRBV14, the J call TRBJ1-2, with a tentative D call TRBD1 (6 bases). This CDR3 has 17 amino acids. The V end was cut by 3 bases, the J end by 8 bases, with 25 bases between. The germline gives CDR1 SGHDN, CDR2 FVKESK. This CDR3 is CASSHFAGTPLPQGYTF. The CDR3 DNA reads TGTGCCAGCAGCCACTTTGCGGGGACACCTCTCCCCCAGGGCTACACCTTC.

The chain employs TRBV30 and TRBJ1-5; 9 bases agree with TRBD1. Germline V gives CDR1 GTSNPN, CDR2 SVGIG (reference sequence). J was trimmed by 5 bases and V by 1 base; bases with no gene match: 3. The CDR3 is made up of 14 amino acids. The CDR3 sequence is CAWSAGQGHQPQHF. Written as DNA, the CDR3 is TGTGCCTGGAGTGCGGGACAGGGACATCAGCCCCAGCATTTT.

The V gene is TRBV6-4, the J gene TRBJ2-2; D unresolved. Germline assignment: CDR1 MRHNA and CDR2 SNTAGT. The CDR3 sequence is 13 residues long. Trimming shortened V by 0 bases and J by 3 bases, and 2 bases separated the two germline ends. This chain's CDR3 is CASSDSDTGELFF. The CDR3, as DNA: TGTGCCAGCAGTGACTCAGACACCGGGGAGCTGTTTTTT.

This clone came up once. The chain links TRBV12-5 to TRBJ2-7, with 8 bases lining up with TRBD1. The CDR3 sequence is 12 residues long. Germline loops: CDR1 LGHNT, CDR2 FRNRAP. V trimming: 5 bases; J trimming: 4 bases; junction bases outside the gene matches: 1. The chain's CDR3 is CASGRQGYEQYF. DNA for the CDR3: TGTGCTAGTGGTCGACAGGGGTACGAGCAGTACTTC.

This clone was recorded a few times. The chain uses TRBV4-1 and TRBJ2-2, with TRBD2 matching over 9 bases. CDR1 is MGHRA and CDR2 is YSYEKL in the germline V gene. This CDR3 spans 16 amino acids. J was trimmed by 6 bases and V by 3 bases; bases with no gene match: 8. In nucleotides, the CDR3 is TGCGCCAGCAGCCAGCAGCCAGCGGGAGGCGCCGGGGAGCTGTTTTTT. Protein product: CASSQQPAGGAGELFF.

The CDR3 protein is CASTASRASGNTIYF. In DNA form, the CDR3 reads TGTGCCAGCACCGCCTCGAGGGCTTCTGGAAACACCATATATTTT. This chain joins TRBV7-2 and TRBJ1-3, with D unresolved. The CDR3 has 15 amino acids. Trimming shortened V by 7 bases and J by 1 base, and 14 bases separated the two germline ends. Germline V CDR1 and CDR2: SGHTA, FQGNSA.

V is TRBV7-4 and J is TRBJ2-4; a possible D gene is TRBD1 (6 bases). The CDR3 is 14 residues long. Germline values: CDR1 SGHVT, CDR2 SQSDAQ. Trimming pared 1 base from V and 11 bases from J, leaving 15 bases between. The DNA for the CDR3 is TGTGCCAGCAGCTTAGTAGTCCGACAGGCATTTCAGTACTTC. Protein product: CASSLVVRQAFQYF.

The chain uses TRBV7-9 and TRBJ2-1; no definite D call. V lost 1 base and J lost 8, with 15 bases in between. In germline, CDR1 is SEHNR, CDR2 FQNEAQ (reference sequence). The CDR3 totals 15 residues. CDR3 in DNA: TGTGCCAGCAGCTTAGGGATCACTACGGTAGATGAGCAGTTCTTC. Translating it yields CASSLGITTVDEQFF.

This sequence joins TRBV7-9 and TRBJ2-1; tentative D call: TRBD2 (7 bases). The V end lost 3 bases, the J end lost 9 bases, and 12 bases lay between the germline ends. The CDR3 loop spans 13 amino acids. Germline V gene data show CDR1 as SEHNR and CDR2 as FQNEAQ (reference sequence). Here the CDR3 DNA reads TGTGCCAGCAGCTTGGGCGGGGGCACTGAGCAGTTCTTC. Translated, it gives CASSLGGGTEQFF. The whole variable domain, filled in from reference TRBV7-9 and TRBJ2-1, reads DTGVSQNPRHKITKRGQNVTFRCDPISEHNRLYWYRQTLGQGPEFLTYFQNEAQLEKSRLLSDRFSAERPKGSFSTLEIQRTEQGDSAMYLCASSLGGGTEQFFGPGTRLTVL.

V is TRBV29-1 and J is TRBJ2-7; D is ambiguous. The germline V gene encodes CDR1 SQVTM and CDR2 ANQGSEA. The CDR3 is 13 amino acids. With 5 bases removed from V and 3 bases from J, the gap between germline ends came to 14 bases. The CDR3 region has the DNA TGCAGCGTTCAGTTGCTAGGGCGCTACGAGCAGTACTTC. Encoded protein: CSVQLLGRYEQYF.

The chain couples TRBV27 to TRBJ2-3; D gene ambiguous. The CDR3 covers 12 residues. The V gene's germline CDR1 is MNHEY and CDR2 SMNVEV (reference sequence). The V gene lost 6 bases and the J gene lost 0 bases, with 4 bases spanning the gap. In nucleotides, the CDR3 is TGTGCCAGCAGGTCGAGCACAGATACGCAGTATTTT. It specifies CASRSSTDTQYF.

The chain couples TRBV11-2 to TRBJ2-5; TRBD1 matches 7 bases. Germline-derived CDR1 and CDR2 are SGHAT and FQNNGV. Trimming took 4 bases from V and 5 from J; bases not matched to a gene: 7. The CDR3 consists of 14 residues. The CDR3 DNA follows: TGTGCCAGCAGCTCACAGGGGAAACGGGAGACCCAGTACTTC. Protein sequence: CASSSQGKRETQYF.